This T cell receptor (beta chain) was recovered during a study of cytomegalovirus exposure and HLA in healthy donors. For the study at large: The roughly 130 validation repertoires, a later analysis reported, used the same platform as the 666 repertoires from the first cohort.

Trimming took 4 bases from V and 3 from J, leaving 15 bases between them. The CDR3 is 15 residues long. CDR1 is KGHSH and CDR2 is LQKENI in the germline V gene. Study-wide points: That first-cohort TCR clusters tended to co-occur in the 100 to 150 validation repertoires was found in a later analysis. Cytomegalovirus association was listed for around 170 TCR beta chains. The study found most TCR sequences rare, yet found some public TCRs in many donors.

A note on this clone: Antigen specificity is unknown.

Sequenced by immunoSEQ multiplex PCR; TCRdb stores in-frame clones only, minus some. The sample has 150,000 to 200,000 clones; more than 70% are singletons. The chain uses TRBV18 and TRBJ1-1, with a weak D call TRBD1 (6 bases). This receptor was obtained from a man aged 30 to 39 in good health and CMV-seropositive. Material for sequencing was PBMCs. CDR3 residues: CASSQQGTWDTEAFF. Written as DNA, the CDR3 is TGTGCCAGCTCACAGCAGGGGACCTGGGACACTGAAGCTTTCTTT.